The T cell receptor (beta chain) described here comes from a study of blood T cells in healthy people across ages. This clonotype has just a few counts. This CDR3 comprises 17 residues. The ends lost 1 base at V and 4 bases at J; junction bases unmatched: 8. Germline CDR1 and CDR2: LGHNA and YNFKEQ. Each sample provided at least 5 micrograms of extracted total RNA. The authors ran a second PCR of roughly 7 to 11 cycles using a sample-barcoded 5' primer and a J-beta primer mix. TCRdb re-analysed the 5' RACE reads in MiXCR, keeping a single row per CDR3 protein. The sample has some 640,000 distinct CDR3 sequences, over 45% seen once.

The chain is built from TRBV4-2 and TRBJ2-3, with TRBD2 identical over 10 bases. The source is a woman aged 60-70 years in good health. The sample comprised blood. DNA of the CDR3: TGTGCCAGCAGCCAAGGAGGGCTAGCGGGAGCAGCAGATACGCAGTATTTT. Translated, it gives CASSQGGLAGAADTQYF.